These T cell receptor beta chains were read from a single sample in a study of blood T cells in healthy people across ages. TCRdb reanalysed the 5' RACE reads using MiXCR and keeps one entry per CDR3 protein. This sample has roughly 800,000 distinct CDR3 sequences, with 53% found just once. The sequencing sample was made of blood. The receptors stem from a man older than 75 in good health. CDR3s include the opening cysteine and the closing phenylalanine or tryptophan. The order of the fields is D gene, clone size, V gene, J gene, CDR3 DNA, CDR3 protein. The D gene is left open where the match is weak. Size values are once, few and many counts, or a class for expanded clones, and some rows have none.

D: TRBD2; size: many; V: TRBV11-2; J: TRBJ2-7; DNA: TGTGCCAGCAGTTCCCTAGCGGGAGGGAGCTACGAGCAGTACTTC; CDR3: CASSSLAGGSYEQYF
D: TRBD2; size: -; V: TRBV18; J: TRBJ2-1; DNA: TGTGCCAGCTCACCGCAACTAGCGGGAGGGGGGCATGAGCAGTTCTTC; CDR3: CASSPQLAGGGHEQFF
D: -; size: -; V: TRBV20-1; J: TRBJ2-1; DNA: TGCAGTGCTAGAGATAACCGGGCCGGTGAGCAGTTCTTC; CDR3: CSARDNRAGEQFF
D: TRBD1; size: -; V: TRBV20-1; J: TRBJ2-7; DNA: TGCAGTGCTAGGGACAGGGATGGGACCTACGAGCAGTACTTC; CDR3: CSARDRDGTYEQYF
D: TRBD1; size: many; V: TRBV11-1; J: TRBJ2-7; DNA: TGTGCCAGCAGCTTAATCGACAGGGGAGCCTACGAGCAGTACTTC; CDR3: CASSLIDRGAYEQYF
D: TRBD1; size: -; V: TRBV7-8; J: TRBJ2-7; DNA: TGTGCCAGCAGCGCGGGACAGGGGGCATTCGACGAGCAGTACTTC; CDR3: CASSAGQGAFDEQYF
D: TRBD1; size: -; V: TRBV9; J: TRBJ1-6; DNA: TGTGCCAGCAGCACTTCGACAGGGGGCAATAATTCACCCCTCCACTTT; CDR3: CASSTSTGGNNSPLHF
D: -; size: -; V: TRBV9; J: TRBJ2-3; DNA: TGTGCCAGCAGCGCGAATACCTACGGCACAGATACGCAGTATTTT; CDR3: CASSANTYGTDTQYF
D: -; size: -; V: TRBV3-1; J: TRBJ1-2; DNA: TGTGCCAGCAGCCAAGACGCCAGGGGCTACACCTTC; CDR3: CASSQDARGYTF
D: -; size: few; V: TRBV11-2; J: TRBJ2-7; DNA: TGTGCCAGCAGCTTATTATGGGACGGACCCTACGAGCAGTACTTC; CDR3: CASSLLWDGPYEQYF